This T cell receptor (beta chain) was identified in a study of T cell responses to AZD1222 COVID-19 vaccine. This clone occurred a few times. The method was immunoSEQ multiplex PCR; TCRdb's version includes in-frame clones alone and lacks a portion of them. The sample lists about 49,000 clones; around 85% were seen once. Per the germline V gene, CDR1 is LGHNA and CDR2 is YNFKEQ. Trimming removed 1 base at V and 2 bases at J, with 14 bases between. The CDR3 runs to 16 residues. Sample: peripheral blood, taken on day 0 of MenACWY control vaccination. This sequence originates from an adult in good health. The gene calls are TRBV4-2 and TRBJ2-5; TRBD2 might be the D (6 bases). The CDR3 DNA reads as TGTGCCAGCAGCCAAGGGGGTCCTGGGGGGCAAGAGACCCAGTACTTC. Translating it yields CASSQGGPGGQETQYF.